This T cell receptor beta chain was captured in a study of T cell responses to AZD1222 COVID-19 vaccine. The repertoire was sequenced with immunoSEQ multiplex PCR; TCRdb's copy has only in-frame clones and lacks some. The sample holds over 70,000 clones; 60% to 85% are singletons and the top ten take approximately 25%. The study, taken as a whole, reports: Mapped onto spike, vaccine-associated CD4 TCRs spanned it and were dominant at 160-218 and 743-854. White British people made up most donors, females outnumbered males, and clonal diversity was possibly underestimated.

As regards this clone: Antigen: not known.

The specimen comprised peripheral blood, sampled 28 days after the second dose of the MenACWY control vaccine. This clonotype was obtained from an adult who received the MenACWY meningococcal vaccine as a control.

CDR3 coding DNA: TGTGCCAGCAGCTGGGACCACGGAGGGACTGAAGCTTTCTTT. Translated, it gives CASSWDHGGTEAFF. The chain carries TRBV7-2 and TRBJ1-1, with a weak D call TRBD1 (5 bases). The CDR3 length is 14 residues. The V and J ends lost 4 bases and 5 bases respectively, with 14 bases between them. Germline V gene lookup returns CDR1 SGHTA and CDR2 FQGNSA.